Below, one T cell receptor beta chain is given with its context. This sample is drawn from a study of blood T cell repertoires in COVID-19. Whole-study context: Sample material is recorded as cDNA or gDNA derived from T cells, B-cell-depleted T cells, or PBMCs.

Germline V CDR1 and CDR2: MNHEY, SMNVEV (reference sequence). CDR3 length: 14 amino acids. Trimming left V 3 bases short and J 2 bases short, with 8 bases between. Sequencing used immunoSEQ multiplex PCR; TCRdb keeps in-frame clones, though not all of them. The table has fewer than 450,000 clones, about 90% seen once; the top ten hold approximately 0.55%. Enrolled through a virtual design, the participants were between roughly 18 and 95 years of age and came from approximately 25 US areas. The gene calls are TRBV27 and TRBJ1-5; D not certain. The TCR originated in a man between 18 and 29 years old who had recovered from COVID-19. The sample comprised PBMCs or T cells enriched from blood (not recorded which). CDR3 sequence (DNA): TGTGCCAGCAGTTTGACTGCGGGCAATCAGCCCCAGCATTTT. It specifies CASSLTAGNQPQHF.